Below, 29 T cell receptor beta chains from the same sample are listed, as sequenced in a study of human T cells and chemical hapten exposure (dated by TCRdb to the early 2020s). The library was prepared using RACE. The reads were generated on a NextSeq 500. Through fastp at Q25 and MiXCR, TCRdb rebuilt clones from the public reads, retaining in-frame beta chains. Rows matching on CDR3 protein sequence are summarized as one entry with the most common DNA and genes. Present in this sample are roughly 360,000 distinct CDR3 sequences, nearly 5% of which were seen just once. The ten largest clones represent approximately 2.3% of the sample. The time point label, read with the paper, signifies: patch test 1, 2 weeks after DPC sensitization. The treatment or condition label for this specimen denotes: therapeutic diphenylcyclopropenone sensitization with weekly scalp DPC. The material sequenced was whole blood, taken in connection with sensitization to the hapten diphenylcyclopropenone (DPC). All receptors derive from a woman between 45 and 60 years old with alopecia areata. Some clones in this sample may be carry-over from other donors' samples.

This clonotype has at least ten counts. The chain is built from TRBV29-1 and TRBJ2-3, with TRBD2 matching over 9 bases. The CDR3 is made up of 14 amino acids. V lost 4 bases to trimming and J lost 5 bases; unmatched junction nucleotides: 7. CDR1 and CDR2 (germline): SQVTM, ANQGSEA. CDR3 sequence reads: CSVGLAGKVDTQYF. The CDR3 coding sequence is TGCAGCGTTGGGCTAGCGGGAAAAGTAGATACGCAGTATTTT.

This clonotype has a count of ten or more. V is TRBV6-6 and J is TRBJ1-3; D not certain. Germline CDR1 MNHNY, CDR2 SVGAGI (reference sequence). This CDR3 comprises 16 residues. Trimming removed 5 bases from V and 0 bases from J, with 14 bases in between. The chain's CDR3 is CASSPTGGSSGNTIYF. DNA for the CDR3: TGTGCCAGCAGTCCGACTGGAGGTAGCTCTGGAAACACCATATATTTT.

This clonotype was recorded at least ten times. In nucleotides, the CDR3 is TGTGCCAGCAGCATGGGGCCAGGGAACACTGAAGCTTTCTTT. It translates to CASSMGPGNTEAFF. The chain links TRBV11-2 to TRBJ1-1; D is perhaps TRBD1 (5 bases). Trimming stripped 5 bases from V and 1 base from J, with 11 bases between. CDR1 and CDR2 (germline): SGHAT, FQNNGV. The length of the CDR3 is 14 residues.

This clonotype was seen at least ten times. This chain joins TRBV27 and TRBJ2-3, with 7 bases matching TRBD1. The ends lost 10 bases at V and 4 bases at J; junction bases unmatched: 5. The length of the CDR3 is 12 residues. Germline assignment: CDR1 MNHEY and CDR2 SMNVEV (reference sequence). In DNA form, the CDR3 reads TGTGCCACCCGACAGGGTCCAGATACGCAGTATTTT. Translated: CATRQGPDTQYF.

V usage is TRBV28 and J usage is TRBJ2-7; D not certain. From germline, CDR1 is MDHEN and CDR2 SYDVKM. Trimming removed 5 bases from V and 4 bases from J, with 15 bases in between. The CDR3 covers 14 residues. CDR3 residues: CASSPPRAMYEQYF. The CDR3 DNA reads TGTGCCAGCAGTCCCCCCCGAGCCATGTACGAGCAGTACTTC.

The table lists this clonotype with many counts. V usage is TRBV5-6 and J usage is TRBJ2-3, with 7 positions matching TRBD1. The CDR3 extends over 15 amino acids. V lost 4 bases to trimming and J lost 0 bases; unmatched junction nucleotides: 5. Germline lookup yields CDR1 SGHDT and CDR2 YYEEEE. The DNA for the CDR3 is TGTGCCAGCAGCGGGGGACAGTCTAGCACAGATACGCAGTATTTT. Translated: CASSGGQSSTDTQYF.

This clonotype was observed many times. The chain carries TRBV29-1 and TRBJ2-3; D gene unclear. Trimming stripped 4 bases from V and 3 bases from J, with 11 bases between. The CDR3 extends over 13 amino acids. Per the germline V gene, CDR1 is SQVTM and CDR2 is ANQGSEA. The CDR3 DNA sequence: TGCAGCGTTGCGCACGCGATAACAGATACGCAGTATTTT. Residues: CSVAHAITDTQYF.

This clonotype was seen repeatedly, ten times or more. DNA of the CDR3: TGTGCCAGCAGTTGGGGAGACAGTAATCAGCCCCAGCATTTT. Translated, it gives CASSWGDSNQPQHF. This chain links TRBV12-3 or TRBV12-4 with TRBJ1-5, with D possibly matching TRBD1 (5 bases). This CDR3 has 14 amino acids. V was pared by 4 bases and J by 4 bases, with 11 bases between.

The rearrangement joins TRBV27 to TRBJ2-1; a weak D match, TRBD2 (5 bases). CDR1 MNHEY and CDR2 SMNVEV come from the germline V gene (reference sequence). Trimming pared 5 bases from V and 8 bases from J, leaving 19 bases between. The CDR3 is 15 residues long. Here the CDR3 reads CASSPILRALDEQFF. The CDR3 DNA follows: TGTGCCAGCAGTCCCATTCTGAGGGCCTTGGATGAGCAGTTCTTC.

The genes are TRBV30 and TRBJ1-5; TRBD1 aligns across 8 bases. The CDR3 contains 17 residues. Germline loops: CDR1 GTSNPN, CDR2 SVGIG (reference sequence). V shed 0 bases, J shed 7 bases, and the junction held 14 bases outside the gene matches. This CDR3 reads CAWSVPVQGAGRQPQHF. CDR3 nucleotides: TGTGCCTGGAGTGTACCGGTGCAGGGGGCTGGGAGGCAGCCCCAGCATTTT.

This clonotype was counted ten times or more. The chain has TRBV13 and TRBJ2-3, with a tentative D call TRBD2 (6 bases). With 3 bases removed from V and 2 bases from J, the gap between germline ends came to 12 bases. Germline V CDR1 and CDR2: PRHDT, FYEKMQ (reference sequence). The CDR3 runs 15 residues. CDR3: CASSLGLSPTDTQYF. The CDR3 region has the DNA TGTGCCAGCAGCTTGGGACTCAGCCCCACAGATACGCAGTATTTT.

This clonotype was seen ten or more times. The chain carries TRBV5-1 and TRBJ1-1; no firm D call. Germline lookup yields CDR1 SGHRS and CDR2 YFSETQ. The CDR3 runs 13 residues. Trimming cost V 0 bases and J 7 bases, with 10 bases left between them. The CDR3 spells CASSLGAVNEAFF. CDR3 bases: TGCGCCAGCAGCTTGGGTGCGGTAAATGAAGCTTTCTTT.

This clonotype was seen ten or more times. This chain connects TRBV20-1 to TRBJ2-1; tentatively, D is TRBD2 (6 bases). The V end lost 0 bases, the J end lost 0 bases, and 9 bases lay between the germline ends. The CDR3 runs to 15 residues. Germline CDR1 is DFQATT and CDR2 is SNEGSKA (reference sequence). CDR3 DNA: TGCAGTGCTAGAGATGGGGGGACCTCCTACAATGAGCAGTTCTTC. Translating gives CSARDGGTSYNEQFF.

This clonotype was recorded at least ten times. DNA for the CDR3: TGCAGCGTTGAAAAGGGGCAAGAGACCCAGTACTTC. Amino acid sequence: CSVEKGQETQYF. The V and J genes are TRBV29-1 and TRBJ2-5; the D gene is possibly TRBD1 (5 bases). The CDR3 spans 12 residues. In germline, CDR1 is SQVTM, CDR2 ANQGSEA. Trimming stripped 2 bases from V and 2 bases from J, with 6 bases between.

This clonotype was observed a few times. The V and J genes are TRBV6-5 and TRBJ1-1; the D is unclear. The germline V gene has CDR1 MNHEY and CDR2 SVGAGI. The CDR3 has 14 residues. V dropped 0 bases and J dropped 5 bases, with 10 bases sitting between them. The CDR3 bases are TGTGCCAGCAGTTACTCGGGTCGGGGAACTGAAGCTTTCTTT. This translates into CASSYSGRGTEAFF.

This clonotype was picked up many times. The chain couples TRBV6-6 to TRBJ1-1; unclear D gene. Germline V gene data show CDR1 as MNHNY and CDR2 as SVGAGI (reference sequence). Trimming took off 2 bases at V and 5 bases at J, with 15 bases between the two ends. This CDR3 comprises 15 residues. This chain's CDR3 is CASSYDAVPRTEAFF. The CDR3 region has the DNA TGTGCCAGCAGTTACGACGCGGTCCCGCGGACTGAAGCTTTCTTT.

Notes on this clonotype: At one end, the junction sequence differs from germline, possibly due to a read error. The V gene is TRBV5-5, the J gene TRBJ2-7; TRBD2 is a possible D gene (5 bases). This CDR3 spans 11 amino acids. Germline CDR1 and CDR2: SGHKS and YYEKEE (reference sequence). The CDR3 sequence is CASSSVSGIRF. For the CDR3, the DNA is TGTGCCAGCAGCTCCGTCAGCGGTATCAGGTTC.

Ten or more counts support this clonotype. V gene TRBV10-3 combines with J gene TRBJ2-7; D remains unclear. V lost 2 bases to trimming and J lost 5 bases, with 7 bases between them. The CDR3 length is 12 residues. CDR1 is ENHRY, CDR2 SYGVKD, per germline. CDR3 protein: CAISEGSDEQYF. The CDR3 DNA sequence: TGTGCCATCAGTGAGGGGTCTGACGAGCAGTACTTC.

This clonotype was counted ten times or more. J is TRBJ1-1 and V is TRBV7-6; 7 bases are a match to TRBD1. The CDR3 covers 15 residues. Per the germline V gene, CDR1 is SGHVS and CDR2 is FNYEAQ. Unmatched junction bases numbered 9, after V lost 4 bases and J lost 4 bases. The CDR3 DNA is TGTGCCAGCAGCTCCCCAGGGGGACTGGGCACTGAAGCTTTCTTT. Protein sequence: CASSSPGGLGTEAFF. The variable domain in full, with the rest retrieved from reference TRBV7-6 and TRBJ1-1, is GAGVSQSPRYKVTKRGQDVALRCDPISGHVSLYWYRQALGQGPEFLTYFNYEAQQDKSGLPNDRFSAERPEGSISTLTIQRTEQRDSAMYRCASSSPGGLGTEAFFGQGTRLTVV.

This clonotype showed up many times. The chain employs TRBV29-1 and TRBJ2-4, with D possibly TRBD1 on 5 matching bases. This CDR3 spans 13 amino acids. CDR1 and CDR2 from the germline V gene are SQVTM and ANQGSEA. The V gene lost 4 bases and the J gene lost 2 bases, with 9 bases spanning the gap. This chain's CDR3 is CSVGGLTKNIQYF. The CDR3, as DNA: TGCAGCGTTGGGGGCCTAACCAAAAACATTCAGTACTTC. Drawing the rest from reference TRBV29-1 and TRBJ2-4, the complete variable domain is SAVISQKPSRDICQRGTSLTIQCQVDSQVTMMFWYRQQPGQSLTLIATANQGSEATYESGFVIDKFPISRPNLTFSTLTVSNMSPEDSSIYLCSVGGLTKNIQYFGAGTRLSVL.

This clonotype has at least ten counts. The V call is TRBV5-5, the J call TRBJ1-1; the D is unclear. The V end was cut by 1 base, the J end by 3 bases, with 10 bases between. Germline lookup yields CDR1 SGHKS and CDR2 YYEKEE (reference sequence). This CDR3 region has 14 residues. In DNA form, the CDR3 reads TGTGCCAGCAGCTTGTGGCACGGGGACACTGAAGCTTTCTTT. Translated: CASSLWHGDTEAFF.

The V call is TRBV19, the J call TRBJ1-2; no clear D gene. The CDR3 spans 14 residues. Germline V gives CDR1 LNHDA, CDR2 SQIVND (reference sequence). Trimming took 7 bases from V and 1 from J, leaving 13 bases between them. The DNA of the CDR3 is TGTGCCAGTACCCCTTCGAGACTTAACTATGGCTACACCTTC. This sequence encodes CASTPSRLNYGYTF.

This clonotype was recorded many times. The rearrangement joins TRBV7-9 to TRBJ1-1, with unresolved D. The CDR3 covers 16 residues. Germline V gives CDR1 SEHNR, CDR2 FQNEAQ (reference sequence). The V end lost 4 bases, the J end lost 1 base, and 16 bases lay between the germline ends. The CDR3 bases are TGTGCCAGCAGCTCTACATACGGGTCTGGGAACACTGAAGCTTTCTTT. It specifies CASSSTYGSGNTEAFF.

The chain combines TRBV2 with TRBJ2-3; TRBD2 aligns across 7 bases. This CDR3 contains 14 residues. In germline, CDR1 is SNHLY, CDR2 FYNNEI. After removal of 2 bases from V and 1 base from J, the junction contained 0 bases not matched to a gene. The CDR3 loop is CASSELAGTDTQYF. CDR3 nucleotide sequence: TGTGCCAGCAGTGAACTAGCGGGCACAGATACGCAGTATTTT.

This clonotype was counted many times. V is TRBV20-1 and J is TRBJ2-7; possibly TRBD2 for D (6 bases). Germline CDR1 is DFQATT and CDR2 is SNEGSKA (reference sequence). This CDR3 has 14 residues. Trimming cost V 6 bases and J 2 bases, with 17 bases left between them. The CDR3 protein is CSADRLVRTYEQYF. CDR3 coding DNA: TGCAGTGCCGATCGACTAGTCCGCACCTACGAGCAGTACTTC.

In this sample, this clonotype turned up many times. The chain combines TRBV6-6 with TRBJ1-1; D remains unclear. Germline lookup yields CDR1 MNHNY and CDR2 SVGAGI (reference sequence). The CDR3 totals 12 residues. Trimming stripped 0 bases from V and 4 bases from J, with 3 bases between. CDR3: CASSYSATEAFF. The CDR3 bases are TGTGCCAGCAGTTACTCGGCCACTGAAGCTTTCTTT.

In this sample, this clonotype turned up many times. The rearrangement uses TRBV7-9 and TRBJ2-3; possibly TRBD2 for D (6 bases). CDR1 is SEHNR, CDR2 FQNEAQ, per germline (reference sequence). The CDR3 loop spans 14 amino acids. V was pared by 6 bases and J by 0 bases, with 10 bases between. The CDR3 DNA reads as TGTGCCAGCAGTCCGCGGGGTAGCACAGATACGCAGTATTTT. Protein sequence: CASSPRGSTDTQYF.

In this sample, this clonotype turned up a few times. This chain links TRBV3-1 with TRBJ2-3, with 10 bases that match TRBD2. V shed 0 bases, J shed 6 bases, and the junction held 9 bases outside the gene matches. The CDR3 consists of 17 residues. In germline, CDR1 is LGHDT, CDR2 YNNKEL (reference sequence). Written as DNA, the CDR3 is TGTGCCAGCAGCCAAGATGGGCTAGCGGGAGTGTCGGATACGCAGTATTTT. This codes for CASSQDGLAGVSDTQYF.

This clonotype was counted at least ten times. The gene calls are TRBV11-2 and TRBJ2-7, with a possible D match to TRBD2 (6 bases). Trimming took off 3 bases at V and 7 bases at J, with 16 bases between the two ends. The CDR3 has 14 residues. Germline loops: CDR1 SGHAT, CDR2 FQNNGV. The CDR3 protein is CASSLVRGRWEQYF. Written as DNA, the CDR3 is TGTGCCAGCAGCTTGGTCCGGGGGAGGTGGGAGCAGTACTTC.